These 21 T cell receptor beta chains were all obtained from the same sample, sequenced in a study of shared clonotypes between healthy human individuals. Sequencing used immunoSEQ multiplex PCR; TCRdb keeps in-frame clones, though not all of them. The data show about 1 million clones, about 75% seen once. The sample taken for sequencing was memory CD4+ T cells sorted from blood. Subset here: CD45RA-negative fraction. The receptors were gathered from a man between 18 and 29 years old in good health.

Turning to this clone: Distinct nucleotide sequences in the sample also encode this CDR3. The chain couples TRBV5-1 to TRBJ1-5, with a tentative D call TRBD1 (5 bases). The CDR3 runs 13 residues. Trimming removed 4 bases at V and 4 bases at J, with 9 bases between. The V gene's germline CDR1 is SGHRS and CDR2 YFSETQ. The CDR3 here is CASSTGTNQPQHF. DNA for the CDR3: TGCGCCAGCAGCACGGGGACGAATCAGCCCCAGCATTTT.

V is TRBV5-4 and J is TRBJ2-1, with 14 bases matching TRBD2. The CDR3 runs to 17 residues. The germline V gene encodes CDR1 SGHNT and CDR2 YYREEE (reference sequence). The V gene end was trimmed by 0 bases and the J gene end by 5 bases; junction bases not matched to a gene: 4. CDR3: CASSLEGLAGAHNEQFF. The CDR3, as DNA: TGTGCCAGCAGCTTGGAGGGACTAGCGGGAGCACACAATGAGCAGTTCTTC.

This chain links TRBV14 with TRBJ2-5; TRBD1 matches 7 bases. Germline CDR1 reads SGHDN; CDR2 reads FVKESK. The CDR3 totals 15 residues. V was clipped by 1 base and J by 1 base; unmatched bases: 3. The CDR3 protein is CASSQGTGPQETQYF. Here the CDR3 DNA reads TGTGCCAGCAGCCAAGGGACAGGACCCCAAGAGACCCAGTACTTC.

The chain recombines TRBV11-3 with TRBJ2-7; TRBD2 matches at 15 bases. The CDR3 is 16 residues long. Looked up from germline, CDR1 is SGHNT and CDR2 is YENEEA. Trimming took 5 bases from V and 4 from J; bases not matched to a gene: 6. For the CDR3, the DNA is TGTGCCAGCAGCCCCGGGACTAGCGGGGGGCGGTACGAGCAGTACTTC. Protein: CASSPGTSGGRYEQYF.

Comments on this clone: In the same sample, other DNA sequences code for this CDR3. The CDR3, as DNA: TGCGCCAGCAGCTTGTCGGGGGGGAACACTGAAGCTTTCTTT. Amino acid sequence: CASSLSGGNTEAFF. The V and J genes are TRBV5-1 and TRBJ1-1, with D possibly being TRBD1 (5 bases). Trimming left V 1 base short and J 1 base short, with 8 bases between. Germline CDR1 is SGHRS and CDR2 is YFSETQ. The CDR3 length is 14 residues.

This chain uses TRBV5-1 with TRBJ1-3, with TRBD1 matching over 10 bases. V trimming: 4 bases; J trimming: 4 bases; junction bases outside the gene matches: 5. The CDR3 length is 15 residues. CDR1 is SGHRS, CDR2 YFSETQ, per germline. CDR3 protein: CASSLGQGNGNTIYF. In DNA, the CDR3 is TGCGCCAGCAGCCTGGGACAGGGGAACGGAAACACCATATATTTT.

The rearrangement joins TRBV9 to TRBJ2-5; a weak D match, TRBD2 (5 bases). The V end lost 0 bases, the J end lost 7 bases, and 13 bases lay between the germline ends. The germline V gene encodes CDR1 SGDLS and CDR2 YYNGEE. The CDR3 runs 14 residues. The CDR3 region has the DNA TGTGCCAGCAGCGTAGACGTCGGCGAGGGGACCCAGTACTTC. Amino acid sequence: CASSVDVGEGTQYF.

This clone was seen more than once but under ten times. This chain links TRBV6-1 with TRBJ1-1; D call uncertain. This CDR3 has 14 residues. CDR1 MNHNS and CDR2 SASEGT come from the germline V gene. V was clipped by 2 bases and J by 0 bases, with 7 bases between them. The CDR3 DNA sequence: TGTGCCAGCAGTGAATACAAGGTGAACACTGAAGCTTTCTTT. Amino acids: CASSEYKVNTEAFF.

The rearrangement uses TRBV7-9 and TRBJ1-2; D is undetermined. Germline V gene sequence: CDR1 SEHNR, CDR2 FQNEAQ (reference sequence). This CDR3 contains 11 residues. The V and J ends lost 8 bases and 5 bases respectively, with 9 bases between them. CDR3 residues: CASGEGYGYTF. CDR3 nucleotide sequence: TGTGCCAGCGGGGAGGGATATGGCTACACCTTC.

This chain links TRBV6-1 with TRBJ2-3; tentatively, D is TRBD1 (5 bases). Germline V CDR1 and CDR2: MNHNS, SASEGT. The CDR3 is 15 amino acids. Trimming cost V 6 bases and J 3 bases, with 16 bases left between them. The CDR3 bases are TGTGCCAGCAGCGCCTCCGGACATAATACAGATACGCAGTATTTT. It codes for CASSASGHNTDTQYF.

The V and J genes are TRBV10-2 and TRBJ2-7; D is possibly TRBD1 (6 bases). The CDR3 runs to 13 residues. The germline V and J ends were trimmed by 6 bases and 0 bases, with 9 bases remaining between them. Germline assignment: CDR1 WSHSY and CDR2 SAAADI. The CDR3 region has the DNA TGCGCCAGCAGAGGACAGAGCTCCTACGAGCAGTACTTC. It specifies CASRGQSSYEQYF.

The chain carries TRBV5-1 and TRBJ2-5; D is possibly TRBD1 (5 bases). CDR1 is SGHRS, CDR2 YFSETQ, per germline. The V gene lost 0 bases and the J gene lost 1 base, with 13 bases spanning the gap. This CDR3 contains 16 residues. Written as DNA, the CDR3 is TGCGCCAGCAGCTTGGGGAACAGGTTACGCCAAGAGACCCAGTACTTC. Amino acid sequence: CASSLGNRLRQETQYF.

The chain employs TRBV19 and TRBJ2-2, with D maybe TRBD1 (8 bases). Germline lookup yields CDR1 LNHDA and CDR2 SQIVND (reference sequence). This CDR3 is built from 14 residues. V shed 6 bases and J shed 6 bases, with 14 bases lying between them. CDR3 nucleotides: TGTGCCAGTAGGATAACAGGGGGGGCCGGGGAGCTGTTTTTT. Residues: CASRITGGAGELFF. Together with reference TRBV19 and TRBJ2-2, the CDR3 gives the full variable domain: DGGITQSPKYLFRKEGQNVTLSCEQNLNHDAMYWYRQDPGQGLRLIYYSQIVNDFQKGDIAEGYSVSREKKESFPLTVTSAQKNPTAFYLCASRITGGAGELFFGEGSRLTVL.

The chain is built from TRBV9 and TRBJ2-1; tentative D call: TRBD2 (6 bases). The V and J ends lost 1 base and 10 bases respectively, with 15 bases between them. The CDR3 is made up of 14 amino acids. Germline-derived CDR1 and CDR2 are SGDLS and YYNGEE. The CDR3 region has the DNA TGTGCCAGCAGCGTACGCGGTGATAGCGGAGAGCAGTTCTTC. Protein sequence: CASSVRGDSGEQFF. The variable domain in full, completed from reference TRBV9 and TRBJ2-1, reads DSGVTQTPKHLITATGQRVTLRCSPRSGDLSVYWYQQSLDQGLQFLIQYYNGEERAKGNILERFSAQQFPDLHSELNLSSLELGDSALYFCASSVRGDSGEQFFGPGTRLTVL.

The rearrangement uses TRBV6-6 and TRBJ1-1; weak D call: TRBD1 (6 bases). V was clipped by 5 bases and J by 11 bases, with 21 bases between them. This CDR3 contains 14 residues. Germline V CDR1 and CDR2: MNHNY, SVGAGI (reference sequence). The chain's CDR3 is CASSNYRDQLKAFF. The CDR3 bases are TGTGCCAGCAGTAACTACAGGGATCAGCTGAAGGCTTTCTTT.

The genes are TRBV29-1 and TRBJ2-6; TRBD1 matches 11 bases. CDR1 is SQVTM, CDR2 ANQGSEA, per germline. This CDR3 region has 15 residues. The V gene end was trimmed by 4 bases and the J gene end by 2 bases; junction bases not matched to a gene: 1. This CDR3 reads CSVGTGGAGANVLTF. The DNA for the CDR3 is TGCAGCGTTGGGACAGGGGGCGCTGGGGCCAACGTCCTGACTTTC.

The rearrangement uses TRBV5-6 and TRBJ1-6; D unresolved. Trimming left V 0 bases short and J 6 bases short, with 7 bases between. The CDR3 has 14 residues. Germline CDR1 is SGHDT and CDR2 is YYEEEE. The CDR3 reads CASSLDGVNSPLHF. The CDR3 DNA reads as TGTGCCAGCAGCTTGGACGGGGTTAATTCACCCCTCCACTTT.

The chain is built from TRBV11-2 and TRBJ2-1, with 11 nucleotides matching TRBD2. CDR1 is SGHAT and CDR2 is FQNNGV in the germline V gene. The V and J ends lost 0 bases and 9 bases, in that order; junction bases with no gene match: 10. There are 17 residues in the CDR3. The CDR3 bases are TGTGCCAGCAGCTTAGACGTAGCGGGGGGGCCTACTGGTGAGCAGTTCTTC. Translating it yields CASSLDVAGGPTGEQFF.

The chain joins TRBV2 to TRBJ2-3, with D possibly TRBD1 on 7 matching bases. Per the germline V gene, CDR1 is SNHLY and CDR2 is FYNNEI. V lost 3 bases and J 2 bases, leaving 15 bases between the germline ends. The CDR3 covers 16 residues. CDR3 nucleotides: TGTGCCAGCAGTGACAGGGGGGCGAGGATCACAGATACGCAGTATTTT. Translating gives CASSDRGARITDTQYF.

The gene calls are TRBV5-1 and TRBJ2-7; 9 bases agree with TRBD1. Germline loops: CDR1 SGHRS, CDR2 YFSETQ. CDR3 size: 14 residues. Trimming took 4 bases from V and 6 from J; bases not matched to a gene: 8. The CDR3 nucleotides are TGCGCCAGCAGCGCCCGGGACAGGGTTAGCGAGCAGTACTTC. Translation: CASSARDRVSEQYF.

This clone was found once. The rearrangement links TRBV4-3 to TRBJ1-4, with D unclear. Germline loops: CDR1 LGHNA, CDR2 YSLEER. The CDR3 is made up of 15 amino acids. Trimming removed 0 bases at V and 8 bases at J, with 13 bases between. The CDR3 coding sequence is TGCGCCAGCAGCCAAGAGCCAGGTTTACGGGAAAAACTGTTTTTT. It translates to CASSQEPGLREKLFF.